The sequence of this TCR beta chain was determined in a study of T-cell reconstitution after alpha-beta-depleted transplantation in children. Preparing the TCRbeta library involved the use of unique molecular identifiers. MiXCR was run by TCRdb on the PCR reads, yielding one entry per CDR3 protein. Of hundreds of thousands of distinct CDR3 sequences listed, approximately 16% are singletons. The sample holds a few counts of this clonotype. The germline CDR1 and CDR2 sequences are ENHRY and SYGVKD. The CDR3 contains 15 residues. The trim removed 6 bases at V and 5 bases at J, leaving 7 bases unmatched. The TCR was taken from a human donor who donated a stem cell graft to a child with acute lymphoblastic leukemia. The chain recombines TRBV10-3 with TRBJ1-5; 10 bases are a match to TRBD1. This sample comprised PBMCs from the stem cell graft donor, obtained from the stem cell graft. The CDR3 DNA follows: TGTGCCATCAGCCTGGACAGGGGGAACTATCAGCCCCAGCATTTT. Translated, it gives CAISLDRGNYQPQHF.